Listed below are T cell receptor beta chains from one sample, sequenced in a study of cytomegalovirus exposure and HLA in healthy donors. The protocol was immunoSEQ multiplex PCR, while the TCRdb copy is restricted to in-frame clones and leaves out a portion. The sample holds 270,000 or so clones, nearly 95% seen once. What was sequenced was PBMCs. These receptors were collected from a girl aged 2-10 years in good health and CMV-seronegative. CDR3s include the opening cysteine and the closing phenylalanine or tryptophan. Each record gives: J gene, clone size, V gene, D gene, CDR3 protein, CDR3 DNA. The D gene is left open where the match is weak. Clone size is stated in some rows and not others, as once, few, many or a class when expanded.

TRBJ2-1	-	TRBV11-2	TRBD2	CASSLVASGGHNEQFF	TGTGCCAGCAGCTTAGTCGCTAGCGGGGGTCACAATGAGCAGTTCTTC
TRBJ1-4	-	TRBV5-1	TRBD1	CASSWDSHNKKLFF	TGCGCCAGCAGTTGGGACAGCCACAATAAAAAACTGTTTTTT
TRBJ2-7	-	TRBV5-1	TRBD1	CASSPSGTGTSSYEQYF	TGCGCCAGCAGCCCCTCCGGGACAGGTACTAGCTCCTACGAGCAGTACTTC
TRBJ2-7	-	TRBV4-1	-	CASSQGTGPEQYF	TGCGCCAGCAGCCAAGGTACAGGGCCCGAGCAGTACTTC
TRBJ1-2	-	TRBV7-9	-	CASSLGGQYGYTF	TGTGCCAGCAGCTTAGGGGGGCAGTATGGCTACACCTTC
TRBJ1-2	-	TRBV7-2	-	CASSLLGGPAYGYTF	TGTGCCAGCAGCCTATTGGGGGGGCCGGCGTATGGCTACACCTTC
TRBJ2-3	-	TRBV10-1	-	CASSETGPDTQYF	TGCGCCAGCAGTGAGACAGGGCCAGATACGCAGTATTTT
TRBJ2-1	-	TRBV7-2	-	CASSLHNEQFF	TGTGCCAGCAGCCTACACAATGAGCAGTTCTTC
TRBJ2-7	-	TRBV5-4	TRBD2	CASSAGLAGVYEQYF	TGTGCCAGCAGCGCCGGACTAGCGGGGGTGTACGAGCAGTACTTC
TRBJ1-1	-	TRBV28	-	CASSFYRNTEAFF	TGTGCCAGCAGTTTTTATCGGAACACTGAAGCTTTCTTT
TRBJ2-1	-	TRBV10-3	-	CAIRERDNGGNEQFF	TGTGCCATCAGAGAAAGGGACAACGGTGGGAATGAGCAGTTCTTC
TRBJ1-2	-	TRBV7-8	-	CASAPAANYGYTF	TGTGCCAGCGCCCCCGCAGCTAACTATGGCTACACCTTC
TRBJ2-3	-	TRBV28	-	CASSLQGLLRTDTQYF	TGTGCCAGCAGTTTACAGGGTCTGCTACGTACAGATACGCAGTATTTT
TRBJ2-3	-	TRBV5-8	TRBD1	CASSFGQGSSTDTQYF	TGTGCCAGCAGCTTCGGACAGGGGTCAAGCACAGATACGCAGTATTTT
TRBJ1-2	few	TRBV29-1	-	CSAGGGNYGYTF	TGCAGCGCCGGTGGCGGAAACTATGGCTACACCTTC
TRBJ1-3	-	TRBV18	-	CASSPGLGNTIYF	TGTGCCAGCTCACCAGGCCTTGGAAACACCATATATTTT
TRBJ1-2	-	TRBV14	-	CASSQGAYGYTF	TGTGCCAGCAGCCAAGGCGCCTATGGCTACACCTTC
TRBJ1-2	-	TRBV28	-	CASSRGNYGYTF	TGTGCCAGCAGTAGGGGTAACTATGGCTACACCTTC
TRBJ1-2	-	TRBV7-3	-	CASSLEYEETGRYTF	TGTGCCAGCAGCTTAGAGTATGAGGAGACAGGTCGTTACACCTTC
TRBJ2-7	-	TRBV27	TRBD2	CASTDVAGGREQYF	TGTGCCAGCACCGACGTAGCGGGGGGGCGCGAGCAGTACTTC
TRBJ2-5	-	TRBV4-1	TRBD2	CASSLLAGETQYF	TGCGCCAGCAGCCTCCTAGCGGGGGAGACCCAGTACTTC
TRBJ1-2	-	TRBV23-1	-	CASSQSRGNGYTF	TGCGCCAGCAGTCAATCCCGAGGGAATGGCTACACCTTC
TRBJ2-3	-	TRBV4-2	TRBD2	CASSLSLAGGQGDTQYF	TGTGCCAGCAGCCTCAGCCTAGCGGGGGGGCAGGGGGATACGCAGTATTTT
TRBJ2-1	-	TRBV5-1	TRBD1	CASSRGQENNEQFF	TGCGCCAGCAGCCGGGGACAGGAGAACAATGAGCAGTTCTTC
TRBJ1-1	once	TRBV2	TRBD1	CASRQGARTEAFF	TGTGCCAGCAGACAGGGGGCGCGCACTGAAGCTTTCTTT
TRBJ1-2	-	TRBV7-9	TRBD1	CASSGQTGASGYTF	TGTGCCAGCAGCGGTCAGACAGGGGCCAGTGGCTACACCTTC
TRBJ2-5	-	TRBV9	TRBD2	CASSARDYLEETQYF	TGTGCCAGCAGCGCCAGGGACTATTTGGAAGAGACCCAGTACTTC
TRBJ1-4	-	TRBV19	-	CASSILTADNEKLFF	TGTGCCAGTAGTATATTGACAGCAGATAATGAAAAACTGTTTTTT
TRBJ2-1	-	TRBV5-4	TRBD2	CASSLVSGGLNEQFF	TGTGCCAGCAGCTTGGTTAGCGGGGGGCTCAATGAGCAGTTCTTC
TRBJ2-3	-	TRBV5-1	-	CASSLSSLGTDTQYF	TGCGCCAGCAGCTTGTCGTCGCTAGGCACAGATACGCAGTATTTT
TRBJ2-7	-	TRBV29-1	TRBD1	CSVSGTGSSYEQYF	TGCAGCGTTTCCGGGACAGGGTCTTCCTACGAGCAGTACTTC
TRBJ2-1	-	TRBV2	TRBD1	CASSTTGGVGEQFF	TGTGCCAGCAGTACAACAGGGGGAGTAGGGGAGCAGTTCTTC
TRBJ2-4	once	TRBV9	TRBD2	CASSVEGLAGAGAKNIQYF	TGTGCCAGCAGCGTAGAGGGACTAGCGGGAGCGGGGGCCAAAAACATTCAGTACTTC
TRBJ2-2	-	TRBV9	-	CASSVEDSSTGELFF	TGTGCCAGCAGCGTAGAGGACAGTAGCACCGGGGAGCTGTTTTTT
TRBJ1-1	-	TRBV5-4	-	CASSLSPGEAFF	TGTGCCAGCAGCTTGAGTCCGGGTGAAGCTTTCTTT
TRBJ1-5	-	TRBV30	-	CAWSEGGTPNQPQHF	TGTGCCTGGAGTGAGGGAGGGACTCCCAATCAGCCCCAGCATTTT
TRBJ2-5	-	TRBV27	TRBD2	CASSPSLAGETQYF	TGTGCCAGCAGTCCTTCACTAGCGGGAGAGACCCAGTACTTC
TRBJ2-1	-	TRBV6-5	TRBD2	CASSQGLAGTNEQFF	TGTGCCAGCAGTCAGGGACTAGCGGGGACCAATGAGCAGTTCTTC
TRBJ2-2	few	TRBV7-6	-	CASSLPTGTGELFF	TGTGCCAGCAGCCTTCCCACAGGGACCGGGGAGCTGTTTTTT
TRBJ1-6	-	TRBV18	-	CASSPPSTNSYNSPLHF	TGTGCCAGCTCACCACCCAGTACCAACTCCTATAATTCACCCCTCCACTTT
TRBJ2-3	-	TRBV5-1	TRBD2	CASSSSGVTDTQYF	TGCGCCAGCAGCTCTAGCGGGGTCACAGATACGCAGTATTTT
TRBJ2-7	-	TRBV6-1	-	CASSEGHYEQYF	TGTGCCAGCAGTGAAGGCCACTACGAGCAGTACTTC
TRBJ1-1	-	TRBV5-1	TRBD1	CASSLGQGGTEAFF	TGCGCCAGCAGCTTGGGACAGGGGGGAACTGAAGCTTTCTTT
TRBJ1-1	-	TRBV30	TRBD1	CAWSGQGRTEAFF	TGTGCCTGGTCGGGACAGGGAAGGACTGAAGCTTTCTTT
TRBJ1-5	-	TRBV19	-	CASSIGQHREPQHF	TGTGCCAGTAGTATAGGGCAGCACCGGGAGCCCCAGCATTTT
TRBJ1-4	-	TRBV25-1	-	CASGEITNEKLFF	TGTGCCAGCGGAGAGATAACTAATGAAAAACTGTTTTTT
TRBJ1-1	-	TRBV6-5	TRBD1	CASSYWADRAGTEAFF	TGTGCCAGCAGTTATTGGGCCGACAGGGCGGGCACTGAAGCTTTCTTT
TRBJ2-7	-	TRBV6-5	TRBD1	CAAQTRDRGDEQYF	TGTGCCGCCCAAACCCGGGACAGGGGGGACGAGCAGTACTTC
TRBJ2-3	-	TRBV10-3	TRBD2	CAIMGPKGGGSTDTQYF	TGTGCCATCATGGGCCCAAAGGGCGGGGGGTCCACAGATACGCAGTATTTT
TRBJ1-1	-	TRBV7-2	-	CASSPGGTEAFF	TGTGCCAGCAGCCCGGGGGGGACTGAAGCTTTCTTT